This T cell receptor (beta chain) was captured in a study of blood T cell repertoires in COVID-19. At the level of the study: The United States, Italy and Spain were the sources of the acute and convalescent COVID-19 samples. T cells, B-cell-depleted T cells, or PBMCs provided the cDNA or gDNA that served as material.

Seattle researchers signed up patients amid active infection and tracked them longitudinally. Authors' methods: The authors estimated nucleated cell counts from reference gene primer amplification. The repertoire was sequenced with immunoSEQ multiplex PCR; TCRdb's copy has only in-frame clones and lacks some. The V and J calls and clone size were taken over from that table, and D and trimming were inferred from the DNA. The sample shows approximately 170,000 clones, approximately 80% of them seen only once. CDR1 and CDR2 from the germline V gene are LNHDA and SQIVND (reference sequence). V lost 2 bases to trimming and J lost 6 bases, with 19 bases between them. This CDR3 comprises 16 residues.

This TCR was recovered from an older woman with COVID-19, enrolled during active disease. The chain has TRBV19 and TRBJ1-2; the D is unclear. The sequenced material came from peripheral blood. The CDR3 sequence: CASSIILDGGTDGYTF. CDR3 nucleotides: TGTGCCAGTAGTATAATATTGGACGGAGGAACTGATGGCTACACCTTC.